Below, one T cell receptor (beta chain) is given with its context. Antigen unknown. The CDR3 runs to 13 residues. Germline loops: CDR1 SQVTM, CDR2 ANQGSEA. The V and J ends lost 2 bases and 4 bases respectively, with 11 bases between them. The data were taken from a study of T-cell memory formation after mild COVID-19. Findings of the study overall: Clones that contracted from day 15 to 85 had balanced CD4/CD8; later expanders were CD4+ biased.

TCRdb passed the 5' RACE reads through MiXCR, listing each CDR3 protein once. The table records hundreds of thousands of distinct CDR3 sequences, approximately 21% of them present only once. Source material: PBMCs or a T cell subset sorted from them (not recorded which). This sequence originates from an adult woman who had mild COVID-19 (a few samples of this study predate the infection). Cell type and time point are not known. The V gene is TRBV29-1, the J gene TRBJ1-1, with D perhaps matching TRBD1 (5 bases). The CDR3 here is CSVESDDSTEAFF. CDR3 DNA sequence: TGCAGCGTTGAATCGGATGACAGCACTGAAGCTTTCTTT.